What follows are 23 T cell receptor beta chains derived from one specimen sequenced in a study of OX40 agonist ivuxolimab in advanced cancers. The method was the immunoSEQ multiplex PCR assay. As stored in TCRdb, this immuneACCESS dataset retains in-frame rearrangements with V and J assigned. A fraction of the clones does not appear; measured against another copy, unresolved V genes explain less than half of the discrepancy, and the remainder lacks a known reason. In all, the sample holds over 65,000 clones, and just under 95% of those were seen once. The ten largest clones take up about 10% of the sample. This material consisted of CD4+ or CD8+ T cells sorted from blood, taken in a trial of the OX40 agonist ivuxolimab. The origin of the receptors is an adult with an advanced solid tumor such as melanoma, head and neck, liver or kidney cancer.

CDR3 in amino acids: CASSPTSGTIETQYF. Written as DNA, the CDR3 is TGTGCCAGCAGCCCAACGTCCGGGACTATAGAGACCCAGTACTTC. This rearrangement joins TRBV5-8 to TRBJ2-5, with TRBD2 matching over 7 bases. Looked up from germline, CDR1 is SGHTS and CDR2 is YDEGEE. After removal of 4 bases from V and 4 bases from J, the junction contained 10 bases not matched to a gene. This CDR3 region has 15 residues.

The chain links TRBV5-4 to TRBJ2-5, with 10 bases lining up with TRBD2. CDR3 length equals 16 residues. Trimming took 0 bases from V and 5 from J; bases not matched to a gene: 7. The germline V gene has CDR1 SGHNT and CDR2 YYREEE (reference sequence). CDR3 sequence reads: CASSLASGGVEETQYF. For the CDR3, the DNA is TGTGCCAGCAGCTTGGCCAGCGGGGGGGTCGAGGAGACCCAGTACTTC.

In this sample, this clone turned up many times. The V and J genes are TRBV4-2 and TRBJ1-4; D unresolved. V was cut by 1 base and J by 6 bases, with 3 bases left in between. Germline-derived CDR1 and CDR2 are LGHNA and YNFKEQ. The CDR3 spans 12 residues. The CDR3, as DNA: TGTGCCAGCAGCCAAGCCTATGAAAAACTGTTTTTT. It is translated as CASSQAYEKLFF.

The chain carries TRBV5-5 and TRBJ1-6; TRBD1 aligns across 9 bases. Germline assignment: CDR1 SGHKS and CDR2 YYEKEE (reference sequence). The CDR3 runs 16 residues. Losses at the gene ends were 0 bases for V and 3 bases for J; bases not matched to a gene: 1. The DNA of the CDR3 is TGTGCCAGCAGCTTGGCGGGACAGGGCTATAATTCACCCCTCCACTTT. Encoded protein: CASSLAGQGYNSPLHF.

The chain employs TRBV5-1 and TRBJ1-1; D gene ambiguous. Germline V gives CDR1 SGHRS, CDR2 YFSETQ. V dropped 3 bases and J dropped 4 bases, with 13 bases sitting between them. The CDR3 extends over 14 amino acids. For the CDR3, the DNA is TGCGCCAGCAGCTGGACGGCGGAGGTCACTGAAGCTTTCTTT. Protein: CASSWTAEVTEAFF.

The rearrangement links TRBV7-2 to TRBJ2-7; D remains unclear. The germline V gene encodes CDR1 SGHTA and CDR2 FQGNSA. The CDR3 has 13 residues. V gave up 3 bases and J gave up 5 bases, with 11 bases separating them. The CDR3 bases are TGTGCCAGCAGCTTTCTTTTAGCCGACGAGCAGTACTTC. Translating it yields CASSFLLADEQYF.

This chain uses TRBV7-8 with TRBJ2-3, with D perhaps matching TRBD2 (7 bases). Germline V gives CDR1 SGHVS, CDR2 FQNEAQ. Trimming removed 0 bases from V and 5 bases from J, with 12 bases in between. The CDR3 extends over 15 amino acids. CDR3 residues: CASSLAGGPRDTQYF. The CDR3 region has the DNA TGTGCCAGCAGCTTAGCGGGGGGGCCCAGAGATACGCAGTATTTT. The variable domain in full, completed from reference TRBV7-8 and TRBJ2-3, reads GAGVSQSPRYKVAKRGQDVALRCDPISGHVSLFWYQQALGQGPEFLTYFQNEAQLDKSGLPSDRFFAERPEGSVSTLKIQRTQQEDSAVYLCASSLAGGPRDTQYFGPGTRLTVL.

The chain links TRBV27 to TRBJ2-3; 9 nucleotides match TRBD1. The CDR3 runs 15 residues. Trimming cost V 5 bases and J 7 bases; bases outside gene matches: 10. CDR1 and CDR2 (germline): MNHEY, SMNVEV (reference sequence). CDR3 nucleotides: TGTGCCAGCAGTCAACAGGGGGCCCCCGTAAATACGCAGTATTTT. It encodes CASSQQGAPVNTQYF.

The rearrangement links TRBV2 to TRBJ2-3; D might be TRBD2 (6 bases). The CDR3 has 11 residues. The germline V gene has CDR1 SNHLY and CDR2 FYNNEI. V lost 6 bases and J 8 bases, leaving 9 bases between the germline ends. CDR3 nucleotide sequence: TGTGCCAGCAGCGGGGGAGCTACGCAGTATTTT. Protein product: CASSGGATQYF.

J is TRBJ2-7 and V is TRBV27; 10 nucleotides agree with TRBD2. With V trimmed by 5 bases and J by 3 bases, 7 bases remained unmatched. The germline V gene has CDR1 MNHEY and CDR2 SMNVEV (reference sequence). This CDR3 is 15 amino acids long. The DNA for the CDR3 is TGTGCCAGCAGTCCGACTAGCGGGTCCCTCTACGAGCAGTACTTC. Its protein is CASSPTSGSLYEQYF.

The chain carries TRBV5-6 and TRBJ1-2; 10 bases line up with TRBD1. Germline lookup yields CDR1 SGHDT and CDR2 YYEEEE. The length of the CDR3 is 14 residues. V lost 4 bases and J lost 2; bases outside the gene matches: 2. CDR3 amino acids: CASSPGQGNYGYTF. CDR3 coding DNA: TGTGCCAGCAGCCCGGGACAGGGGAACTATGGCTACACCTTC.

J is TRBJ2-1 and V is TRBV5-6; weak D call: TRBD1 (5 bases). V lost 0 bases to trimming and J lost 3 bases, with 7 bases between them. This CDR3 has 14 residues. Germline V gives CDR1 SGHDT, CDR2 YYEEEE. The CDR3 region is CASSLGQGYNEQFF. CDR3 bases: TGTGCCAGCAGCTTGGGGCAGGGCTACAATGAGCAGTTCTTC.

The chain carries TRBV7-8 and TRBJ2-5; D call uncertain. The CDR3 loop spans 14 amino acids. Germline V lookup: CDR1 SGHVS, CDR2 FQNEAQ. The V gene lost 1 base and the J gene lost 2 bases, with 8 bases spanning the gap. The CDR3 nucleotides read TGTGCCAGCAGCTTAGTTTGGATTCAAGAGACCCAGTACTTC. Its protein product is CASSLVWIQETQYF.

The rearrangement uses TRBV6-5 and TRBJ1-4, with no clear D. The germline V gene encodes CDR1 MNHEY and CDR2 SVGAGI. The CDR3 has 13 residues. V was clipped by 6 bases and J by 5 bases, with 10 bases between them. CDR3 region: CASSLTGNEKLFF. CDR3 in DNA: TGTGCCAGCAGCTTGACCGGGAATGAAAAACTGTTTTTT.

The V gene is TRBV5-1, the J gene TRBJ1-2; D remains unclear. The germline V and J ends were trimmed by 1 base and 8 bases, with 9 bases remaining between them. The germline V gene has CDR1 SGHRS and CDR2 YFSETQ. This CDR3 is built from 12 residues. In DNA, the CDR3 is TGCGCCAGCAGCTTGTCCGCGGAGGGCTACACCTTC. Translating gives CASSLSAEGYTF. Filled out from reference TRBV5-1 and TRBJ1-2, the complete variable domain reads KAGVTQTPRYLIKTRGQQVTLSCSPISGHRSVSWYQQTPGQGLQFLFEYFSETQRNKGNFPGRFSGRQFSNSRSEMNVSTLELGDSALYLCASSLSAEGYTFGSGTRLTVV.

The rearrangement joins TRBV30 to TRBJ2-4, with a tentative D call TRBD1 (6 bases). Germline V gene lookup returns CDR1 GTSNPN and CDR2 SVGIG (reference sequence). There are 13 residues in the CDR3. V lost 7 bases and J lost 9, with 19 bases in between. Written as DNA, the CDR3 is TGTGCCTCTTCAGGGGTTGGGGGTCCCATTCAGTACTTC. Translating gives CASSGVGGPIQYF.

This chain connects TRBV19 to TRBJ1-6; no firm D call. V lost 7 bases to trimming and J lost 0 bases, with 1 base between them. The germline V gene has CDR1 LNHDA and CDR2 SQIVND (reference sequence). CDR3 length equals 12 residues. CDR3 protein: CASNSYNSPLHF. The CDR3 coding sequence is TGTGCCAGTAACTCCTATAATTCACCCCTCCACTTT.

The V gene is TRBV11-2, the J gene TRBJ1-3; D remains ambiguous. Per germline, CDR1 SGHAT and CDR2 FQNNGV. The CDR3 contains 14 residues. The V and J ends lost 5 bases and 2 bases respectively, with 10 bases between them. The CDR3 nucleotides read TGTGCCAGCAGCGTTGACCGAACTGGAAACACCATATATTTT. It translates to CASSVDRTGNTIYF.

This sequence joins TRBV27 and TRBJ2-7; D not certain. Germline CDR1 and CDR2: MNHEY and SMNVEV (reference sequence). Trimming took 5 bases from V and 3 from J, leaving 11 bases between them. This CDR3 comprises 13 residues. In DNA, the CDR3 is TGTGCCAGCAGTACCCGGGCCCACTACGAGCAGTACTTC. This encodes CASSTRAHYEQYF.

CDR3 residues: CASSLAYGNEQFF. Written as DNA, the CDR3 is TGTGCCAGCAGCTTAGCGTACGGCAATGAGCAGTTCTTC. The J gene is TRBJ2-1, the V gene TRBV7-9, with D unclear. This CDR3 has 13 residues. Germline CDR1 is SEHNR and CDR2 is FQNEAQ (reference sequence). Trimming took off 0 bases at V and 6 bases at J, with 6 bases between the two ends.

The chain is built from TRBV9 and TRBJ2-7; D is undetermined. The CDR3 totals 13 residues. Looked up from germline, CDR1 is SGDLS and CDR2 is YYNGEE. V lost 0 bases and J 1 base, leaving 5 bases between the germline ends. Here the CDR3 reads CASSVGISYEQYF. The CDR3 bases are TGTGCCAGCAGCGTAGGGATTTCCTACGAGCAGTACTTC. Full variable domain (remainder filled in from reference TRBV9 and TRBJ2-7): DSGVTQTPKHLITATGQRVTLRCSPRSGDLSVYWYQQSLDQGLQFLIQYYNGEERAKGNILERFSAQQFPDLHSELNLSSLELGDSALYFCASSVGISYEQYFGPGTRLTVT.

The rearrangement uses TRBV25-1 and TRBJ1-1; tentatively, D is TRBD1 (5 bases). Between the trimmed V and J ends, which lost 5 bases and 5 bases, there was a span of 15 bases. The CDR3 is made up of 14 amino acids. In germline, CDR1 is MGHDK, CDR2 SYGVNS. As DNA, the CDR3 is TGTGCCAGCAGTCGGGGGGGTTCGTGGACTGAAGCTTTCTTT. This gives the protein CASSRGGSWTEAFF.

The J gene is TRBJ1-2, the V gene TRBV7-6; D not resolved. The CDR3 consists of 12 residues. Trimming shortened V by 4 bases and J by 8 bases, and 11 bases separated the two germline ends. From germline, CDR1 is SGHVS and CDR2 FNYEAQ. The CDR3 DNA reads TGTGCCAGCAGCTCGACGACGAGCGGCTACACCTTC. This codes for CASSSTTSGYTF. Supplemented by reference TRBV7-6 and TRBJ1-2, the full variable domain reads GAGVSQSPRYKVTKRGQDVALRCDPISGHVSLYWYRQALGQGPEFLTYFNYEAQQDKSGLPNDRFSAERPEGSISTLTIQRTEQRDSAMYRCASSSTTSGYTFGSGTRLTVV.